What follows describes a single TCR beta chain. Its target is unknown. This may be a read error, as it is one base from a much larger clone. The CDR3 does not end in the conserved phenylalanine or tryptophan, so this is likely a read error. Three rounds of nested PCR, following a modified ARM-PCR protocol, produced the TCRbeta library. Using its own MiXCR run on the multiplex PCR reads, TCRdb lists one record per CDR3 protein. The repertoire holds under 150,000 distinct CDR3 sequences, with around 60% as singletons. The V gene's germline CDR1 is DFQATT and CDR2 SNEGSKA (reference sequence). CDR3 length: 14 residues. V shed 3 bases and J shed 4 bases, with 14 bases lying between them. The data stem from a study of tumor and adjacent non-tumor tissue in lung cancer. Across the study: On average, productive TCRbeta reads reached some 4.4 million per sample. Study outcomes and limitations: Top 100 clones took a larger repertoire share in normal lung. Tumor tissue had significantly higher TCR diversity than normal lung. Patients with more diverse tumor TCRs had worse survival.

This sample's RNA came from whole unsorted tissue. V gene TRBV20-1 combines with J gene TRBJ2-3; tentatively, D is TRBD1 (5 bases). The sample comprised lung tumor tissue. The sequence derives from a man aged 55 to 70 with small cell lung cancer. The CDR3 DNA is TGCAGTGCTAGGCAGGGTACCGGCCCAGATACGCAGTATCTT. It specifies CSARQGTGPDTQYL.